This T cell receptor beta chain was retrieved from a study of post-analysis software for immune sequencing data. This CDR3 is built from 12 residues. V lost 5 bases to trimming and J lost 14 bases; unmatched junction nucleotides: 6. Germline lookup yields CDR1 DFQATT and CDR2 SNEGSKA (reference sequence). Study-wide points: TRBV5-6, TRBV5-1 and TRBV20-1 belonged to a set of about five TRBV segments that were more frequent in patients than controls.

On this clonotype: Its specificity is unknown.

TCR beta libraries were prepared from cDNA with unique molecular identifiers. TCRdb redid the calling of the PCR reads with MiXCR, one entry per CDR3 protein. The table has fewer than 900,000 distinct CDR3 sequences, 46% seen once. The receptor was isolated from a girl aged 10-17 years with multiple sclerosis. Sequencing was carried out using blood. This chain connects TRBV20-1 to TRBJ2-1, with 13 bases lining up with TRBD2. The CDR3 reads CSAPRTSGGEFF. The CDR3 DNA sequence: TGCAGTGCTCCCCGGACTAGCGGGGGAGAGTTCTTC.